These 32 T cell receptor beta chains share one sample of origin, sequenced in a study of radiotherapy plus CTLA-4 blockade in lung cancer. Only in-frame clones appear in the TCRdb table, and some are missing; sequencing was by immunoSEQ multiplex PCR. The sample lists about 49,000 clones, approximately 90% occurring once. Sequencing used peripheral blood, obtained from a patient treated with radiotherapy plus ipilimumab. These receptors were collected from a human donor with non-small cell lung cancer whose response to radiotherapy plus ipilimumab could not be evaluated.

This clone was seen a handful of times. The V call is TRBV4-1, the J call TRBJ1-3; a possible D gene is TRBD1 (6 bases). This CDR3 spans 17 amino acids. Germline V gene data show CDR1 as MGHRA and CDR2 as YSYEKL. The germline V and J ends were trimmed by 2 bases and 4 bases, with 18 bases remaining between them. CDR3 nucleotide sequence: TGCGCCAGCAGCCAAACAAACATCAGGGGCCCAGGAAACACCATATATTTT. The encoded protein is CASSQTNIRGPGNTIYF.

The DNA for the CDR3 is TGCGCCAGCAGCCAAGGTCGGGCAGGGGCCAACTATGGCTACACCTTC. Its translation is CASSQGRAGANYGYTF. This rearrangement joins TRBV4-3 to TRBJ1-2; TRBD1 is a possible D gene (6 bases). In germline, CDR1 is LGHNA, CDR2 YSLEER. Deletions cut 1 base from V and 2 bases from J, with 14 bases between. This CDR3 is built from 16 residues.

The J gene is TRBJ1-4, the V gene TRBV5-1; weak D call: TRBD1 (6 bases). Trimming pared 1 base from V and 6 bases from J, leaving 13 bases between. The length of the CDR3 is 15 residues. The germline V gene encodes CDR1 SGHRS and CDR2 YFSETQ. The CDR3 sequence: CASSLNVGGDEKLFF. Written as DNA, the CDR3 is TGCGCCAGCAGCTTGAATGTAGGGGGAGATGAAAAACTGTTTTTT.

The chain carries TRBV10-3 and TRBJ1-1; D gene uncertain. V lost 6 bases and J 1 base, leaving 12 bases between the germline ends. CDR3 length equals 14 residues. Germline values: CDR1 ENHRY, CDR2 SYGVKD. The CDR3 DNA sequence: TGTGCCATCAGCACGGAGGGAAAGAACACTGAAGCTTTCTTT. It encodes CAISTEGKNTEAFF.

This clone is a singleton in its sample. The chain couples TRBV11-2 to TRBJ2-7; D gene unclear. The CDR3 runs 16 residues. Germline V gene lookup returns CDR1 SGHAT and CDR2 FQNNGV. V was clipped by 4 bases and J by 3 bases, with 19 bases between them. The CDR3 sequence: CASSSSGILALYEQYF. CDR3 coding DNA: TGTGCCAGCAGCTCGTCAGGAATCCTGGCTCTCTACGAGCAGTACTTC.

The chain has TRBV5-4 and TRBJ2-2; 8 bases align to TRBD1. Germline assignment: CDR1 SGHNT and CDR2 YYREEE (reference sequence). CDR3 length: 15 residues. Germline trimming cut 4 bases from V and 2 bases from J; bases unmatched to any gene: 4. The CDR3 protein is CASSVDRANTGELFF. In nucleotides, the CDR3 is TGTGCCAGCAGCGTGGACAGGGCCAACACCGGGGAGCTGTTTTTT.

The chain couples TRBV18 to TRBJ1-3; D call uncertain. This CDR3 spans 15 amino acids. With 2 bases removed from V and 0 bases from J, the gap between germline ends came to 8 bases. Germline V gene data show CDR1 as KGHSH and CDR2 as LQKENI. The CDR3 here is CASSPEGLSGNTIYF. The DNA for the CDR3 is TGTGCCAGCTCACCAGAGGGTCTCTCTGGAAACACCATATATTTT.

The V call is TRBV7-8, the J call TRBJ2-7; D remains ambiguous. This CDR3 spans 13 amino acids. Germline CDR1 is SGHVS and CDR2 is FQNEAQ. Deletions cut 5 bases from V and 3 bases from J, with 11 bases between. In nucleotides, the CDR3 is TGTGCCAGCAGCCCCTTCAGTGGCTACGAGCAGTACTTC. Protein product: CASSPFSGYEQYF.

J is TRBJ2-5 and V is TRBV9, with TRBD2 matching 7 bases. Unmatched junction bases numbered 7, after V lost 3 bases and J lost 2 bases. Germline V lookup: CDR1 SGDLS, CDR2 YYNGEE. CDR3 length: 15 amino acids. CDR3 amino acids: CASSASLGGQETQYF. The CDR3 DNA reads TGTGCCAGCAGCGCGTCCCTGGGGGGGCAAGAGACCCAGTACTTC.

The CDR3 nucleotides read TGTGCCAGCAGCCAGGGGCGGAGGGGAGGGTACCCCACCTTC. The encoded protein is CASSQGRRGGYPTF. The chain recombines TRBV7-2 with TRBJ1-2; D might be TRBD1 (6 bases). CDR1 is SGHTA and CDR2 is FQGNSA in the germline V gene. The V gene lost 5 bases and the J gene lost 13 bases, with 23 bases spanning the gap. This CDR3 region has 14 residues.

The chain recombines TRBV9 with TRBJ2-1; TRBD2 might be the D (6 bases). The CDR3 runs to 13 residues. Germline V gene sequence: CDR1 SGDLS, CDR2 YYNGEE. Deletions cut 4 bases from V and 7 bases from J, with 12 bases between. DNA for the CDR3: TGTGCCAGCAGCCAACATCGGGGGAATGAGCAGTTCTTC. Translated, it gives CASSQHRGNEQFF. The whole variable domain, remainder taken from reference TRBV9 and TRBJ2-1, is DSGVTQTPKHLITATGQRVTLRCSPRSGDLSVYWYQQSLDQGLQFLIQYYNGEERAKGNILERFSAQQFPDLHSELNLSSLELGDSALYFCASSQHRGNEQFFGPGTRLTVL.

Written as DNA, the CDR3 is TGTGCCAGCAGTTTTGGAGCCGGGACTTTCCTGAGCTACGAGCAGTACTTC. Its translation is CASSFGAGTFLSYEQYF. This chain joins TRBV28 and TRBJ2-7; a weak D match, TRBD2 (6 bases). V was cut by 3 bases and J by 3 bases, with 21 bases left in between. Germline V CDR1 and CDR2: MDHEN, SYDVKM. This CDR3 has 17 amino acids.

The CDR3 nucleotides are TGTGCCAGCAGCCCTCAACCGGGCGGGGAGCTGTTTTTT. Translated, it gives CASSPQPGGELFF. The rearrangement uses TRBV9 and TRBJ2-2; unclear D gene. The germline gives CDR1 SGDLS, CDR2 YYNGEE. This CDR3 region has 13 residues. The V end lost 4 bases, the J end lost 7 bases, and 11 bases lay between the germline ends.

V gene TRBV7-2 combines with J gene TRBJ2-1, with D perhaps TRBD2 (7 bases). Germline CDR1 and CDR2: SGHTA and FQGNSA. The V gene lost 4 bases and the J gene lost 7 bases, with 20 bases spanning the gap. The CDR3 length is 16 residues. The CDR3 loop is CASSWGGGTAANEQFF. The CDR3 DNA follows: TGTGCCAGCAGCTGGGGAGGGGGGACTGCAGCAAATGAGCAGTTCTTC.

The chain couples TRBV11-3 to TRBJ2-3, with TRBD2 matching 12 bases. The V and J ends lost 5 bases and 1 base, in that order; junction bases with no gene match: 4. The germline CDR1 and CDR2 sequences are SGHNT and YENEEA. This CDR3 contains 16 residues. The CDR3 protein is CASSQRLAGGTDTQYF. Written as DNA, the CDR3 is TGTGCCAGCAGCCAACGACTAGCGGGGGGCACAGATACGCAGTATTTT.

This rearrangement joins TRBV19 to TRBJ2-7; maybe TRBD2 (7 bases). The V end lost 5 bases, the J end lost 2 bases, and 16 bases lay between the germline ends. This CDR3 is 15 amino acids long. Germline V gene sequence: CDR1 LNHDA, CDR2 SQIVND (reference sequence). CDR3 in amino acids: CASSPAGALAYEQYF. The CDR3 coding sequence is TGTGCCAGTAGTCCCGCGGGGGCCCTAGCCTACGAGCAGTACTTC.

This sequence joins TRBV4-3 and TRBJ2-5, with 8 bases identical to TRBD1. With V trimmed by 3 bases and J by 5 bases, 5 bases remained unmatched. Germline CDR1 is LGHNA and CDR2 is YSLEER. This CDR3 is built from 14 residues. The CDR3 loop reads CASSHYTGGETQYF. Here the CDR3 DNA reads TGCGCCAGCAGCCACTACACAGGGGGGGAGACCCAGTACTTC.

The CDR3 reads CASSLNGVNQPQHF. CDR3 DNA: TGTGCCAGCTCACTGAACGGGGTCAATCAGCCCCAGCATTTT. The chain carries TRBV18 and TRBJ1-5, with D unresolved. Germline V CDR1 and CDR2: KGHSH, LQKENI. Trimming took 4 bases from V and 3 from J, leaving 10 bases between them. This CDR3 comprises 14 residues.

This sequence joins TRBV5-1 and TRBJ1-2; D is unclear. There are 15 residues in the CDR3. V lost 0 bases, J lost 2 bases, and 11 bases lay in between. Germline-derived CDR1 and CDR2 are SGHRS and YFSETQ. The CDR3 loop is CASSLASGFNYGYTF. CDR3 DNA: TGCGCCAGCAGCTTGGCGTCGGGGTTCAACTATGGCTACACCTTC.

The CDR3 bases are TGTGCCAGCGGATTACTAGGGGGCTTGGGTGGAGGCAACACTGAAGCTTTCTTT. Encoded protein: CASGLLGGLGGGNTEAFF. This rearrangement joins TRBV7-8 to TRBJ1-1; the match to TRBD1 covers 7 bases. CDR3 length: 18 residues. Losses at the gene ends were 8 bases for V and 2 bases for J; bases not matched to a gene: 20. Germline lookup yields CDR1 SGHVS and CDR2 FQNEAQ. Full variable domain (remainder filled in from reference TRBV7-8 and TRBJ1-1): GAGVSQSPRYKVAKRGQDVALRCDPISGHVSLFWYQQALGQGPEFLTYFQNEAQLDKSGLPSDRFFAERPEGSVSTLKIQRTQQEDSAVYLCASGLLGGLGGGNTEAFFGQGTRLTVV.

This chain uses TRBV27 with TRBJ2-5; TRBD2 agrees at 11 bases. The CDR3 is 16 residues long. V dropped 0 bases and J dropped 2; count of bases not matched to a gene: 2. The V gene's germline CDR1 is MNHEY and CDR2 SMNVEV (reference sequence). CDR3 amino acids: CASSLSRTSGQETQYF. As DNA, the CDR3 is TGTGCCAGCAGTTTATCGAGGACTAGCGGGCAAGAGACCCAGTACTTC.

This clone was seen only a few times. This chain joins TRBV29-1 and TRBJ2-1; 10 nucleotides match TRBD1. Germline-derived CDR1 and CDR2 are SQVTM and ANQGSEA. This CDR3 spans 14 amino acids. V was pared by 7 bases and J by 7 bases, with 10 bases of the junction left unmatched. Here the CDR3 reads CSAPTGGRRNEQFF. The CDR3, as DNA: TGCAGCGCTCCGACAGGGGGCCGGAGGAATGAGCAGTTCTTC.

The J gene is TRBJ2-7, the V gene TRBV27; 9 positions agree with TRBD1. The CDR3 loop spans 13 amino acids. Germline V gene sequence: CDR1 MNHEY, CDR2 SMNVEV (reference sequence). The junction had 7 bases not matched to a gene; V was cut back by 2 bases and J by 11 bases. The CDR3 region has the DNA TGTGCCAGCAGTTTAGGGACAGGGTGGAAAGAGTACTTC. Protein: CASSLGTGWKEYF.

This chain uses TRBV28 with TRBJ2-7, with 7 positions matching TRBD1. The CDR3 length is 13 residues. Germline V lookup: CDR1 MDHEN, CDR2 SYDVKM. The junction had 5 bases not matched to a gene; V was cut back by 6 bases and J by 3 bases. As DNA, the CDR3 is TGTGCCAGCAGCCGACAGGGAAACTACGAGCAGTACTTC. Its protein is CASSRQGNYEQYF.

This sequence joins TRBV5-6 and TRBJ2-7; 10 nucleotides match TRBD2. This CDR3 contains 18 residues. J gave up 2 bases and V 1 base, and 12 bases lay outside the gene matches. Germline V gene data show CDR1 as SGHDT and CDR2 as YYEEEE. The CDR3 protein is CASSLIGLSGGSPYEQYF. In DNA form, the CDR3 reads TGTGCCAGCAGCTTGATTGGGCTTAGCGGGGGGTCGCCCTACGAGCAGTACTTC.

The chain carries TRBV29-1 and TRBJ2-1; D possibly corresponds to TRBD2 (7 bases). V shed 6 bases and J shed 7 bases, with 10 bases lying between them. Germline CDR1 reads SQVTM; CDR2 reads ANQGSEA. The CDR3 spans 11 residues. CDR3 protein: CSVGGANEQFF. Here the CDR3 DNA reads TGCAGCGTAGGGGGGGCGAATGAGCAGTTCTTC.

A single count supports this clone. The chain couples TRBV5-1 to TRBJ2-1; D gene uncertain. CDR1 is SGHRS, CDR2 YFSETQ, per germline. The CDR3 loop spans 11 amino acids. V was trimmed by 1 base and J by 7 bases, leaving 3 bases between them. Here the CDR3 reads CASSLSNEQFF. The CDR3 coding sequence is TGCGCCAGCAGCTTGTCGAATGAGCAGTTCTTC.

This chain's CDR3 is CASSLNTGPVNQPQHF. DNA for the CDR3: TGTGCCAGCAGCTTAAACACAGGCCCCGTCAATCAGCCCCAGCATTTT. The rearrangement links TRBV7-2 to TRBJ1-5; D might be TRBD1 (5 bases). The germline gives CDR1 SGHTA, CDR2 FQGNSA. The V end lost 2 bases, the J end lost 3 bases, and 14 bases lay between the germline ends. The length of the CDR3 is 16 residues.

This clone appeared once. For the CDR3, the DNA is TGTGCCAGCAGCTCTCAGGGGGCGGGGTATGGCTACACCTTC. Translation: CASSSQGAGYGYTF. The chain employs TRBV7-9 and TRBJ1-2; 8 bases are a match to TRBD1. The length of the CDR3 is 14 residues. CDR1 is SEHNR, CDR2 FQNEAQ, per germline (reference sequence). Trimming took 4 bases from V and 5 from J; bases not matched to a gene: 6.

The J gene is TRBJ2-1, the V gene TRBV5-1; 10 nucleotides line up with TRBD2. The CDR3 is 15 amino acids. V was pared by 3 bases and J by 0 bases, with 0 bases of the junction left unmatched. Germline CDR1 and CDR2: SGHRS and YFSETQ. CDR3 sequence reads: CASSSSGSSYNEQFF. CDR3 coding DNA: TGCGCCAGCAGCTCTAGCGGGAGCTCCTACAATGAGCAGTTCTTC.

The rearrangement links TRBV5-1 to TRBJ2-1; D ambiguous. This CDR3 spans 13 amino acids. With 0 bases removed from V and 5 bases from J, the gap between germline ends came to 6 bases. The germline CDR1 and CDR2 sequences are SGHRS and YFSETQ. The CDR3 DNA reads TGCGCCAGCAGCTTGGAAGCCGACAATGAGCAGTTCTTC. Amino acid sequence: CASSLEADNEQFF.

The CDR3 DNA follows: TGCGCCAGCAGCCAAGAGTGGCAGTCATGGAACACTGAAGCTTTCTTT. Amino acids: CASSQEWQSWNTEAFF. The chain recombines TRBV4-3 with TRBJ1-1; unclear D gene. The CDR3 length is 16 residues. Germline loops: CDR1 LGHNA, CDR2 YSLEER. V lost 0 bases, J lost 1 base, and 12 bases lay in between.